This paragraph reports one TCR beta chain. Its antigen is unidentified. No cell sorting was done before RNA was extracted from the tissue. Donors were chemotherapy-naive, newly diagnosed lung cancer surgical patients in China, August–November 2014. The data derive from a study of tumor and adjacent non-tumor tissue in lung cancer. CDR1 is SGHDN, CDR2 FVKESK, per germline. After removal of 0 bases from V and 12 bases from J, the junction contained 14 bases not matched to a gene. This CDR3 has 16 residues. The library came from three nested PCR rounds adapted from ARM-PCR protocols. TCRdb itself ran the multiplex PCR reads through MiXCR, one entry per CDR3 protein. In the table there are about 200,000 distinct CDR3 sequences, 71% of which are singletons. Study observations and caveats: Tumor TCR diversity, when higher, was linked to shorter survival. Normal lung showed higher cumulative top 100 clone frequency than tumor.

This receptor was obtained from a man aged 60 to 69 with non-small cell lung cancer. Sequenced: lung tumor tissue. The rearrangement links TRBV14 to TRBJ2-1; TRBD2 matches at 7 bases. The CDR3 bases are TGTGCCAGCAGCCAAGATCTTTCGGGGGGTGGGGGTGGGCAGTTCTTC. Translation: CASSQDLSGGGGGQFF.